Described below is a single TCR beta chain sequence and its context. The data are from a study of blood T cell repertoires in COVID-19. Across the whole study: COVID-19 samples, acute and convalescent, were from the United States, Italy and Spain.

The CDR3 is 14 residues long. Looked up from germline, CDR1 is LNHNV and CDR2 is YYDKDF (reference sequence). The V end was cut by 5 bases, the J end by 1 base, with 11 bases between. TCRdb's table, derived via immunoSEQ multiplex PCR, lists solely in-frame clones and lacks some. The sample yields some 180,000 clones, about 80% seen once. The TCR originated in a man aged 55 to 70 who had been exposed to COVID-19. This sequence joins TRBV15 and TRBJ1-2; perhaps TRBD1 as D (6 bases). Input material: PBMCs or T cells enriched from blood (not recorded which). The DNA of the CDR3 is TGTGCCACCAGCGCAGGACAGTTTAACTATGGCTACACCTTC. Translating gives CATSAGQFNYGYTF.